This entry features one T cell receptor (beta chain) sequence. Some clones are missing from TCRdb's copy, which holds only in-frame ones; the method was immunoSEQ multiplex PCR. The sample carries more than 150,000 clones, around 90% recorded once. This sample stems from a study of control samples from healthy donors and cancer patients. The germline CDR1 and CDR2 sequences are SGHRS and YFSETQ. CDR3 length: 14 residues. With 2 bases removed from V and 0 bases from J, the gap between germline ends came to 7 bases. The material sequenced was blood. This sequence was found in a woman aged 25 to 39 in good health. The J gene is TRBJ2-3, the V gene TRBV5-1; D is ambiguous. CDR3: CASSFKGSTDTQYF. CDR3 nucleotide sequence: TGCGCCAGCAGCTTCAAGGGAAGCACAGATACGCAGTATTTT.